This TCR beta chain was identified in a study of cytomegalovirus exposure and HLA in healthy donors. Study-wide background: Early on, a data release was issued that held roughly 80 million unique TCRs from HLA-typed donors. Study results and caveats: A previous analysis found most TCR beta V segments productive roughly 90% or roughly 30% of the time. A likely sequencing artifact accounted for one observed cluster of highly shared sequence variants.

Remarks on this clone: Its target is not known.

Researchers ran the PCR with 60 Vbeta and 13 Jbeta primers. Data came from immunoSEQ multiplex PCR; TCRdb stores just in-frame clones and leaves some out. The table has about 190,000 clones, about nine tenths seen once. CDR3 length: 13 amino acids. V was trimmed by 0 bases and J by 4 bases, leaving 5 bases between them. Germline-derived CDR1 and CDR2 are SGHRS and YFSETQ. This chain uses TRBV5-1 with TRBJ1-5; D remains ambiguous. The receptor was derived from a boy aged 2 to 10 in good health and CMV-seronegative. The sequenced material came from PBMCs. The CDR3 bases are TGCGCCAGCAGCTTGGGCAGAAATCAGCCCCAGCATTTT. It codes for CASSLGRNQPQHF.